This T cell receptor (beta chain) was recovered during a study of T cell repertoires in cytomegalovirus infection. Study information: Matching HLA type, along with CMV infection, was indicated by public TCR beta signatures.

This clonotype appeared a few times. The antigen is unknown. TCRdb re-called the reads through MiXCR, storing one row per CDR3 protein. Here the sample spans some 440,000 distinct CDR3 sequences, 31% being singletons. Findings of the study overall: The ex vivo response was dominated by HLA-C-restricted CMV-specific TCR beta clonotypes. Accumulated public TCR beta family frequency recognized individuals carrying CMV together with the relevant HLA.

V lost 5 bases to trimming and J lost 0 bases, with 17 bases between them. The CDR3 is 18 residues long. Germline-derived CDR1 and CDR2 are SGHAT and FQNNGV. The sample consisted of PBMCs. This chain joins TRBV11-2 and TRBJ2-6; D tentatively reads TRBD1 or TRBD2 (5 bases each). This sequence originates from a human donor in good health (CMV status not recorded). Some clones in this sample may be carry-over from other donors' samples. CDR3 region: CASSGRGSAFSGANVLTF. DNA for the CDR3: TGTGCCAGCAGCGGCCGGGGCAGCGCTTTCTCTGGGGCCAACGTCCTGACTTTC.